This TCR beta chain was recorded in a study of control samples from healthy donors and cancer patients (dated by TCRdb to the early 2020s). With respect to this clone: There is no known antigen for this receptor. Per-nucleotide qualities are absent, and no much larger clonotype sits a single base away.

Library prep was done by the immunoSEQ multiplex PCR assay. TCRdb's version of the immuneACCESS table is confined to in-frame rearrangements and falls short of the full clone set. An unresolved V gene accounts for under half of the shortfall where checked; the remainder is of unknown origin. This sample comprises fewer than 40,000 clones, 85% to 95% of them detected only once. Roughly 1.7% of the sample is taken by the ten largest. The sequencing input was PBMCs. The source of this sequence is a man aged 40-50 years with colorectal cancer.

The CDR3 protein sequence reads: CASSSTWGEQYF. The nucleotides read TGTGCCAGCAGCTCAACCTGGGGCGAGCAGTACTTC. The rearranged chain carries TRBV7-2 and TRBJ2-7, with the identity of the D gene unclear. Between the V and J ends, shortened by 4 bases and 6 bases respectively, the junction contains 10 bases. From its cysteine to its phenylalanine, the CDR3 spans 12 amino acids. Only CDR3 DNA is held: 36 bases, read in frame from base 1. Reading the germline V gene gives CDR1 SGHTA and CDR2 FQGNSA.